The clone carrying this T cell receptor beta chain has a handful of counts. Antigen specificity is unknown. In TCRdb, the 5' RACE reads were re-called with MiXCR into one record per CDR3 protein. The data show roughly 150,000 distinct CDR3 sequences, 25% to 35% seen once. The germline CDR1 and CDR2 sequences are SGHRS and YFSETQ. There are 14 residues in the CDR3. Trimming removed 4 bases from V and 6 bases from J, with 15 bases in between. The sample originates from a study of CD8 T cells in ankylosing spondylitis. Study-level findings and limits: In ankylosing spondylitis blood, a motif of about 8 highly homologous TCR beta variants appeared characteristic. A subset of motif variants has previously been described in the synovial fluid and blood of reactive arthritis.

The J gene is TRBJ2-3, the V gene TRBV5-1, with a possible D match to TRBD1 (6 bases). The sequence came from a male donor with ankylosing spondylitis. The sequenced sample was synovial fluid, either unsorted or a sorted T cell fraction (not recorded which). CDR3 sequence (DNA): TGCGCCAGCAGCCTCAACAGGGCTCGGGATACGCAGTATTTT. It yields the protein CASSLNRARDTQYF.